The 22 T cell receptor beta chains listed next were all sequenced from one sample in a study of cytomegalovirus exposure and HLA in healthy donors. Primers for the PCR totalled 60 Vbeta and 13 Jbeta. TCRdb's copy holds only in-frame clones and misses some; the assay was immunoSEQ multiplex PCR. The sample includes roughly 120,000 clones, about 70% of them seen just once. The sample taken for sequencing was PBMCs. Every receptor here comes from a woman in her forties in good health and CMV-seronegative.

This clone was counted once. This sequence joins TRBV21-1 and TRBJ1-2; the table's D call TRBD1 went unverified against the DNA. TRBV21-1 is reported as a pseudogene. The CDR3 is 15 residues long. In DNA, the CDR3 is TGTTGGAGGGGACAGGGGGCGCGGAACGGCTATGGCTACACCTTC. Amino acids: CWRGQGARNGYGYTF.

The chain is built from TRBV5-4 and TRBJ2-7, with 7 bases that match TRBD2. The ends lost 4 bases at V and 3 bases at J; junction bases unmatched: 7. Germline loops: CDR1 SGHNT, CDR2 YYREEE (reference sequence). CDR3 length: 14 residues. The CDR3 DNA is TGTGCCAGCAGCCCGGCTGGGGGGGGCTACGAGCAGTACTTC. This codes for CASSPAGGGYEQYF. The full variable domain, with the rest looked up from reference TRBV5-4 and TRBJ2-7, is ETGVTQSPTHLIKTRGQQVTLRCSSQSGHNTVSWYQQALGQGPQFIFQYYREEENGRGNFPPRFSGLQFPNYSSELNVNALELDDSALYLCASSPAGGGYEQYFGPGTRLTVT.

The gene calls are TRBV7-9 and TRBJ2-1; possibly TRBD2 for D (5 bases). Germline CDR1 and CDR2: SEHNR and FQNEAQ (reference sequence). This CDR3 is 15 amino acids long. The V gene lost 5 bases and the J gene lost 0 bases, with 11 bases spanning the gap. The CDR3 loop reads CASSPSQSSYNEQFF. In DNA, the CDR3 is TGTGCCAGCAGCCCTAGCCAGAGCTCCTACAATGAGCAGTTCTTC.

The chain combines TRBV4-1 with TRBJ2-6, with D possibly matching TRBD2 (6 bases). Germline CDR1 reads MGHRA; CDR2 reads YSYEKL. The V end was cut by 1 base, the J end by 4 bases, with 11 bases between. The length of the CDR3 is 16 residues. DNA for the CDR3: TGCGCCAGCAGCCAAGGGGACTTGTCGGGGGCCAACGTCCTGACTTTC. Its protein product is CASSQGDLSGANVLTF.

The rearrangement links TRBV5-8 to TRBJ1-1, with D hard to call. In germline, CDR1 is SGHTS, CDR2 YDEGEE. V was shortened by 0 bases and J by 0 bases, with 9 bases between the two germline ends. The CDR3 contains 15 residues. The CDR3 DNA reads TGTGCCAGCAGCTTGGCCGCCAGAATGAACACTGAAGCTTTCTTT. Its translation is CASSLAARMNTEAFF.

CDR3 bases: TGTGCCAGCAGCAAAAGGGGAGGGACAGGGTCGAAAAATCAGCCCCAGCATTTT. Amino acid sequence: CASSKRGGTGSKNQPQHF. The chain uses TRBV21-1 and TRBJ1-5; no check of the table's D call, TRBD1, against the DNA was made. TRBV21-1 counts as a pseudogene. The CDR3 is 18 amino acids.

This clone was seen a few times. This chain joins TRBV2 and TRBJ2-1; tentative D call: TRBD2 (5 bases). The CDR3 runs to 17 residues. Germline CDR1 reads SNHLY; CDR2 reads FYNNEI. V lost 8 bases, J lost 7 bases, and 27 bases lay in between. CDR3 DNA sequence: TGTGCCAGCTGGAGAGCCCCGAGGGCCACGGTAAGGAATGAGCAGTTCTTC. Protein sequence: CASWRAPRATVRNEQFF.

The genes are TRBV7-2 and TRBJ2-7; 12 bases line up with TRBD2. V trimming: 5 bases; J trimming: 7 bases; junction bases outside the gene matches: 9. The CDR3 runs to 15 residues. The V gene's germline CDR1 is SGHTA and CDR2 FQGNSA. The CDR3 coding sequence is TGTGCCAGCAGCCAGACTAGCGGGAGTTCACGGGAGCAGTACTTC. Protein product: CASSQTSGSSREQYF. Variable domain in full (rest from reference TRBV7-2 and TRBJ2-7): GAGVSQSPSNKVTEKGKDVELRCDPISGHTALYWYRQSLGQGLEFLIYFQGNSAPDKSGLPSDRFSAERTGGSVSTLTIQRTQQEDSAVYLCASSQTSGSSREQYFGPGTRLTVT.

The rearrangement joins TRBV7-3 to TRBJ2-7, with TRBD1 identical over 7 bases. The germline gives CDR1 SGHTA, CDR2 FQGTGA. The V segment lost 5 bases and the J segment 3 bases; nucleotides outside the gene matches: 4. This CDR3 has 13 residues. This chain's CDR3 is CASSRDRYYEQYF. The CDR3 nucleotides read TGTGCCAGCAGCAGGGACAGATACTACGAGCAGTACTTC.

V and J are TRBV4-2 and TRBJ1-2; no reliable D call. This CDR3 region has 14 residues. Per the germline V gene, CDR1 is LGHNA and CDR2 is YNFKEQ. V was trimmed by 5 bases and J by 6 bases, leaving 16 bases between them. The CDR3 loop reads CASSSAGQANGYTF. The CDR3 nucleotides read TGTGCCAGCAGCTCCGCTGGCCAGGCGAATGGCTACACCTTC.

The chain is built from TRBV19 and TRBJ2-3; D perhaps matches TRBD2 (5 bases). Trimming removed 7 bases from V and 9 bases from J, with 14 bases in between. The germline gives CDR1 LNHDA, CDR2 SQIVND (reference sequence). The CDR3 is 12 residues long. CDR3 sequence: CASNPPPGTQYF. The CDR3 region has the DNA TGTGCCAGTAATCCCCCCCCGGGGACGCAGTATTTT.

V is TRBV6-5 and J is TRBJ1-4, with D uncertain. Trimming stripped 5 bases from V and 0 bases from J, with 7 bases between. The CDR3 is 14 amino acids. The germline V gene has CDR1 MNHEY and CDR2 SVGAGI. In DNA form, the CDR3 reads TGTGCCAGCAGTCCGGGGACAACTAATGAAAAACTGTTTTTT. Translated, it gives CASSPGTTNEKLFF.

V usage is TRBV29-1 and J usage is TRBJ1-1, with 11 bases lining up with TRBD1. CDR3 length equals 15 residues. CDR1 and CDR2 from the germline V gene are SQVTM and ANQGSEA. Unmatched junction bases numbered 7, after V lost 4 bases and J lost 3 bases. As DNA, the CDR3 is TGCAGCGTTGGGGACAGGGGGGTAGTGGACACTGAAGCTTTCTTT. Translated, it gives CSVGDRGVVDTEAFF.

This clone was counted a few times. The gene calls are TRBV27 and TRBJ2-7; 12 bases line up with TRBD2. The CDR3 sequence is 17 residues long. J lost 0 bases, V lost 6 bases, and 9 bases had no gene match. Germline loops: CDR1 MNHEY, CDR2 SMNVEV (reference sequence). The CDR3 nucleotides are TGTGCCAGCAGCCGGGGACTAGCGGGCAAGAGCTCCTACGAGCAGTACTTC. It yields the protein CASSRGLAGKSSYEQYF.

On this clone: At one end, the junction sequence differs from germline, possibly due to a read error. The gene calls are TRBV5-8 and TRBJ1-1, with D possibly being TRBD1 (5 bases). This CDR3 contains 11 residues. Germline loops: CDR1 SGHTS, CDR2 YDEGEE. The CDR3 spells CASSNERGTAF. CDR3 in DNA: TGTGCCAGCAGCAACGAAAGAGGGACTGCTTTT.

This chain joins TRBV6-5 and TRBJ2-1; tentative D call: TRBD2 (5 bases). CDR1 is MNHEY and CDR2 is SVGAGI in the germline V gene. Trimming took 0 bases from V and 4 from J, leaving 7 bases between them. This CDR3 is 14 amino acids long. CDR3 DNA sequence: TGTGCCAGCAGTTACTCGAGGGTTTACAATGAGCAGTTCTTC. Its translation is CASSYSRVYNEQFF.

The DNA for the CDR3 is TGTGCCAGCAGCAACAGGGAACAGCCCCAGCATTTT. This sequence encodes CASSNREQPQHF. The gene calls are TRBV27 and TRBJ1-5; the D gene is possibly TRBD1 (6 bases). The germline CDR1 and CDR2 sequences are MNHEY and SMNVEV (reference sequence). The length of the CDR3 is 12 residues. Trimming removed 6 bases at V and 7 bases at J, with 10 bases between.

V and J are TRBV5-1 and TRBJ2-5; weak D call: TRBD2 (5 bases). Trimming stripped 0 bases from V and 5 bases from J, with 8 bases between. The germline CDR1 and CDR2 sequences are SGHRS and YFSETQ. The CDR3 is made up of 13 amino acids. The CDR3 spells CASSLDIAETQYF. CDR3 bases: TGCGCCAGCAGCTTGGATATAGCGGAGACCCAGTACTTC.

This chain joins TRBV6-1 and TRBJ1-4, with 7 positions matching TRBD1. The V and J ends lost 3 bases and 7 bases, in that order; junction bases with no gene match: 14. The germline V gene has CDR1 MNHNS and CDR2 SASEGT. CDR3 length equals 17 residues. The CDR3, as DNA: TGTGCCAGCAGTGAGAGGGCGGGAGGGGCAGGGGGTGAAAAACTGTTTTTT. Its translation: CASSERAGGAGGEKLFF.

The rearrangement links TRBV5-8 to TRBJ1-2; tentatively, D is TRBD1 (6 bases). Germline V gene sequence: CDR1 SGHTS, CDR2 YDEGEE. This CDR3 comprises 14 residues. The V end was cut by 4 bases, the J end by 4 bases, with 14 bases between. The DNA for the CDR3 is TGTGCCAGCAGCCGTCAGGGGCCCCCCTATGGCTACACCTTC. It encodes CASSRQGPPYGYTF.

This clone has just one count. The V gene is TRBV30, the J gene TRBJ2-1, with D perhaps matching TRBD2 (7 bases). Germline CDR1 and CDR2: GTSNPN and SVGIG (reference sequence). There are 14 residues in the CDR3. V lost 2 bases and J 9 bases, leaving 17 bases between the germline ends. This CDR3 reads CAWSRRGGFVEQFF. The CDR3 bases are TGTGCCTGGAGTAGGAGGGGGGGCTTCGTTGAGCAGTTCTTC.

Only a few counts were recorded for this clone. This chain connects TRBV15 to TRBJ2-5; possibly TRBD2 for D (6 bases). Germline assignment: CDR1 LNHNV and CDR2 YYDKDF (reference sequence). The CDR3 spans 14 residues. V was trimmed by 1 base and J by 4 bases, leaving 10 bases between them. The CDR3 spells CATSRVGGIETQYF. The CDR3 nucleotides are TGTGCCACCAGCAGAGTGGGAGGCATAGAGACCCAGTACTTC.